A single sample gave rise to the 9 T cell receptor beta chains below, sequenced in a study of control samples from healthy donors and cancer patients. Generated by immunoSEQ multiplex PCR, the TCRdb table keeps only in-frame clones and is missing some. This sample has about 160,000 clones; 85% to 90% occur once, and the top ten carry around 12%. Sequencing was done on a sample of blood. All receptors come from a man aged 30-40 years in good health.

The rearrangement joins TRBV9 to TRBJ2-7; D unclear. V lost 3 bases and J 3 bases, leaving 10 bases between the germline ends. Germline V gene lookup returns CDR1 SGDLS and CDR2 YYNGEE. This CDR3 is 13 amino acids long. For the CDR3, the DNA is TGTGCCAGCAGCGGTAGCAGAGACTACGAGCAGTACTTC. Amino acid sequence: CASSGSRDYEQYF.

The chain recombines TRBV3-1 (or the pseudogene TRBV3-2) with TRBJ2-7, with D unclear. The CDR3 runs to 17 residues. Germline V gene lookup returns CDR1 LGHDT and CDR2 YNNKEL (reference sequence). Trimming stripped 1 base from V and 1 base from J, with 17 bases between. The CDR3 reads CASSQGLLSRPSYEQYF. The CDR3 DNA sequence: TGTGCCAGCAGCCAAGGCCTACTTAGCAGGCCATCCTACGAGCAGTACTTC.

Worth noting for this clone: Germline is not matched at one junction end, which may reflect a read error. The chain combines TRBV29-1 with TRBJ2-3; D is ambiguous. Germline-derived CDR1 and CDR2 are SQVTM and ANQGSEA. The CDR3 is made up of 13 amino acids. CDR3 protein: CSVEGQSTDTQYF. DNA of the CDR3: TGCAGCGTCGAAGGTCAGAGCACAGATACGCAGTATTTT.

The gene calls are TRBV7-2 and TRBJ1-4, with a possible D match to TRBD1 (6 bases). V was trimmed by 0 bases and J by 7 bases, leaving 9 bases between them. Per germline, CDR1 SGHTA and CDR2 FQGNSA. The CDR3 runs 14 residues. DNA for the CDR3: TGTGCCAGCAGCTTAGCCACAGGGACTGAAAAACTGTTTTTT. Its translation: CASSLATGTEKLFF.

The rearrangement joins TRBV6-6 to TRBJ1-5; no clear D. This CDR3 contains 12 residues. CDR1 is MNHNY, CDR2 SVGAGI, per germline (reference sequence). V was pared by 8 bases and J by 0 bases, with 5 bases between. CDR3 coding DNA: TGTGCCAGCGGGCTTAGCAATCAGCCCCAGCATTTT. Residues: CASGLSNQPQHF.

This clone was detected only a few times. This specimen includes other DNA sequences encoding the same CDR3. V gene TRBV19 combines with J gene TRBJ1-2, with TRBD1 as a possible D gene (5 bases). CDR1 LNHDA and CDR2 SQIVND come from the germline V gene (reference sequence). Between the trimmed V and J ends, which lost 7 bases and 2 bases, there was a span of 11 bases. This CDR3 contains 13 residues. The CDR3 spells CASTVQGNYGYTF. The CDR3 DNA follows: TGTGCCAGTACTGTTCAGGGAAACTATGGCTACACCTTC.

Worth noting for this clone: Sequence at one end of the junction differs from germline and may be a read error. CDR3 nucleotide sequence: TGTGCCAGCTCACCGGGAAATAGGGACAGGATCGCTTTT. Its protein is CASSPGNRDRIAF. The J gene is TRBJ1-4, the V gene TRBV18, with 8 positions matching TRBD1. CDR3 length: 13 amino acids. Germline V gene sequence: CDR1 KGHSH, CDR2 LQKENI.

The rearrangement uses TRBV2 and TRBJ2-1; 7 bases are shared with TRBD1. The CDR3 covers 15 residues. Germline CDR1 and CDR2: SNHLY and FYNNEI. Unmatched junction bases numbered 7, after V lost 3 bases and J lost 5 bases. CDR3 sequence (DNA): TGTGCCAGCAGTGAGACAGGGACGGGTGACAATGAGCAGTTCTTC. This gives the protein CASSETGTGDNEQFF. The full variable domain, in which reference TRBV2 and TRBJ2-1 provide the parts outside the CDR3, is EPEVTQTPSHQVTQMGQEVILRCVPISNHLYFYWYRQILGQKVEFLVSFYNNEISEKSEIFDDQFSVERPDGSNFTLKIRSTKLEDSAMYFCASSETGTGDNEQFFGPGTRLTVL.

This clone has more than one count but fewer than ten. This chain uses TRBV30 with TRBJ2-7; tentatively, D is TRBD1 (5 bases). The germline V gene has CDR1 GTSNPN and CDR2 SVGIG (reference sequence). The V gene lost 0 bases and the J gene lost 2 bases, with 8 bases spanning the gap. The CDR3 runs to 13 residues. CDR3: CAWSVGDTYEQYF. As DNA, the CDR3 is TGTGCCTGGAGTGTAGGGGATACCTACGAGCAGTACTTC.